Given below is one TCR beta chain in context. The data were obtained in a study of blood T cell repertoires in COVID-19. About the study: The cDNA or gDNA used as material had been derived from T cells, B-cell-depleted T cells, or PBMCs.

Original data processing: Amplified reference gene primers provided the basis for estimating nucleated cell counts. Generated by immunoSEQ multiplex PCR, the TCRdb table keeps only in-frame clones and is missing some. V and J calls and clone size are given by that table; D and trimming were obtained from the DNA. Among some 140,000 clones listed, 77% were seen once. Germline CDR1 and CDR2: SGHRS and YFSETQ. V lost 4 bases, J lost 2 bases, and 9 bases lay in between. The CDR3 runs 13 residues. The chain uses TRBV5-1 and TRBJ2-5, with D unclear. The sequence was obtained from a man older than 75 with acute or convalescent COVID-19. The sequenced sample was peripheral blood. CDR3 DNA sequence: TGCGCCAGCAGCCTAACGGTACAAGAGACCCAGTACTTC. Translating gives CASSLTVQETQYF.